Reported below is one TCR beta chain. What it recognizes is unknown. The PCR made use of 60 Vbeta and 13 Jbeta primers. Only in-frame clones appear in the TCRdb table, and some are missing; sequencing was by immunoSEQ multiplex PCR. Here the sample spans approximately 77,000 clones, just over 70% being singletons. The sample comes from a study of cytomegalovirus exposure and HLA in healthy donors. Study findings and constraints: In a later analysis, across HLA loci, associated TCR counts were highest for DRB1, lowest for HLA-C. Prediction of most subjects' HLA-A and HLA-B alleles by TCR beta sequences was reportedly accurate.

Germline CDR1 is SGHRS and CDR2 is YFSETQ. The CDR3 is made up of 15 amino acids. V was shortened by 1 base and J by 3 bases, with 8 bases between the two germline ends. The sequence came from a man in his fifties or sixties in good health and CMV-seropositive. Material: PBMCs. The chain carries TRBV5-1 and TRBJ2-6, with a tentative D call TRBD1 (5 bases). The CDR3 DNA reads TGCGCCAGCAGCTTGTCAGGGTTTGGGGCCAACGTCCTGACTTTC. Its protein product is CASSLSGFGANVLTF.